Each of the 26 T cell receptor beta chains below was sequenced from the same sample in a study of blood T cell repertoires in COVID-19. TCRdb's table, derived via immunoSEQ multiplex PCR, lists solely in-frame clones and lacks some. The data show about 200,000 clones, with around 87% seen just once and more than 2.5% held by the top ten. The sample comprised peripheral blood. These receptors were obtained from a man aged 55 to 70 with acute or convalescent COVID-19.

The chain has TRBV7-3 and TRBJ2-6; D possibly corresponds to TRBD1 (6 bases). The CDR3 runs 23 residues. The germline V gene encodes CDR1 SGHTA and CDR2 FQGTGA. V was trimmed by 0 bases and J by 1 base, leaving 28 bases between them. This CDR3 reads CASSLTSNRVKNIIGSGANVLTF. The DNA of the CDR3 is TGTGCCAGCAGCTTAACTAGCAACAGGGTCAAGAACATAATCGGTTCTGGGGCCAACGTCCTGACTTTC. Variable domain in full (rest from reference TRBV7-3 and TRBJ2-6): GAGVSQTPSNKVTEKGKYVELRCDPISGHTALYWYRQSLGQGPEFLIYFQGTGAADDSGLPNDRFFAVRPEGSVSTLKIQRTERGDSAVYLCASSLTSNRVKNIIGSGANVLTFGAGSRLTVL.

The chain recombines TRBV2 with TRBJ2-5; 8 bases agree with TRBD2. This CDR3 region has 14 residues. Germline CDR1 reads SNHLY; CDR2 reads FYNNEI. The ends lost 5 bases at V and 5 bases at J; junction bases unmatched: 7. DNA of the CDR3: TGTGCCAGCAGTAGGCGGGGGGCCGGGGAGACCCAGTACTTC. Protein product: CASSRRGAGETQYF.

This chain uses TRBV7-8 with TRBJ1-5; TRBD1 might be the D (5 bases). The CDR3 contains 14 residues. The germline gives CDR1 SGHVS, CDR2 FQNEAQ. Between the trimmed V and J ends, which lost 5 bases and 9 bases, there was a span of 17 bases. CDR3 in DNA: TGTGCCAGCAGCCTAGAAGACAGTTCTGGGCCCCAGCATTTT. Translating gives CASSLEDSSGPQHF.

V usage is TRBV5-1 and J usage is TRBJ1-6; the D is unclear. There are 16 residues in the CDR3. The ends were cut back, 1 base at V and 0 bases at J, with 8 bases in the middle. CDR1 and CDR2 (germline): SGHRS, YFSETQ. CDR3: CASSLLGSSYNSPLHF. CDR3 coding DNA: TGCGCCAGCAGCTTGTTGGGGAGCTCCTATAATTCACCCCTCCACTTT.

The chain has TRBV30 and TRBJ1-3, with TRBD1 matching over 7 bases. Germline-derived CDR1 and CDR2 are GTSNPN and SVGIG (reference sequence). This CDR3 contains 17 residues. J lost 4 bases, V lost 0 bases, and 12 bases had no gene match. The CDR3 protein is CAWSVLGTVNSGNTIYF. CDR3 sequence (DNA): TGTGCCTGGAGTGTACTCGGGACAGTCAATTCGGGAAACACCATATATTTT.

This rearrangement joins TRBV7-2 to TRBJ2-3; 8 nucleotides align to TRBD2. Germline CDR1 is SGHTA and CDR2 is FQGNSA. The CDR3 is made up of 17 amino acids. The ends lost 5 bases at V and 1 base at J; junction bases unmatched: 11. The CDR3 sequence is CASSAGPGGQGTDTQYF. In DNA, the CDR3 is TGTGCCAGCAGCGCTGGGCCGGGGGGGCAGGGCACAGATACGCAGTATTTT.

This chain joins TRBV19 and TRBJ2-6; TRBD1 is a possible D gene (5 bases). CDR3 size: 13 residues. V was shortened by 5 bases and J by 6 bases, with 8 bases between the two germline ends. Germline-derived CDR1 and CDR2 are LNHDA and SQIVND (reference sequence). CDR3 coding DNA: TGTGCCAGTAGTCTCGGACAGGCCAACGTCCTGACTTTC. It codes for CASSLGQANVLTF.

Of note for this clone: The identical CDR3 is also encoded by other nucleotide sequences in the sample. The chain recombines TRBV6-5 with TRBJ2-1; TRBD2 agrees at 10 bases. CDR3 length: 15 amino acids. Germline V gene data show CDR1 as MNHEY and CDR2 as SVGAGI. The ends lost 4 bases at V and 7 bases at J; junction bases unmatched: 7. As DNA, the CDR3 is TGTGCCAGCAGTTCGAGCGGGGGGGCCGGAAATGAGCAGTTCTTC. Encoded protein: CASSSSGGAGNEQFF.

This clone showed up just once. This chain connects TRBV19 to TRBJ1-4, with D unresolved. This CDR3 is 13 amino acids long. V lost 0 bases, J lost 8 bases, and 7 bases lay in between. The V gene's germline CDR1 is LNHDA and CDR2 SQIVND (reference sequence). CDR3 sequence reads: CASSIDRGEKLFF. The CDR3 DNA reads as TGTGCCAGTAGTATAGACAGAGGGGAAAAACTGTTTTTT.

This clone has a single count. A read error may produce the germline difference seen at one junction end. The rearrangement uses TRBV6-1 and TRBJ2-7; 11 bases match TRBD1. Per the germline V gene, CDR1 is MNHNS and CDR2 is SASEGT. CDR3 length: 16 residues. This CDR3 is CASSQAGTGGFHEQYF. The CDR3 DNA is TGTGCCAGCAGTCAAGCGGGGACAGGGGGGTTCCACGAGCAGTACTTC.

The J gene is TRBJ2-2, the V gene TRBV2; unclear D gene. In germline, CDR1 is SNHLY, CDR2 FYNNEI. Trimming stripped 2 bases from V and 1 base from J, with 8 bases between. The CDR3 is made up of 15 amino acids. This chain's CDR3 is CASSETSGNTGELFF. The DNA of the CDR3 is TGTGCCAGCAGTGAAACGTCCGGGAACACCGGGGAGCTGTTTTTT.

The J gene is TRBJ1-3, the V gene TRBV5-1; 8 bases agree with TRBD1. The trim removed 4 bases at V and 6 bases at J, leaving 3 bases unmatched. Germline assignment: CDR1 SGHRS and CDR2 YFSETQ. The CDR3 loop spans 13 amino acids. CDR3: CASSPTGENTIYF. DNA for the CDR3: TGCGCCAGCAGCCCGACAGGGGAAAACACCATATATTTT.

CDR3 amino acids: CASTRGTGANVLTF. The DNA for the CDR3 is TGTGCCAGCACGAGAGGGACTGGGGCCAACGTCCTGACTTTC. V gene TRBV6-5 combines with J gene TRBJ2-6, with a weak D call TRBD2 (5 bases). This CDR3 is built from 14 residues. V was shortened by 7 bases and J by 2 bases, with 9 bases between the two germline ends. Germline-derived CDR1 and CDR2 are MNHEY and SVGAGI.

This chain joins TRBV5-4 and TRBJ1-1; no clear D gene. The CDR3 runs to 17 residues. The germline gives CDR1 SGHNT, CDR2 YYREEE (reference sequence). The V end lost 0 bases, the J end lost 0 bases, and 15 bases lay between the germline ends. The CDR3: CASSLGPGRNLNTEAFF. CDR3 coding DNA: TGTGCCAGCAGCTTGGGGCCTGGGAGAAACCTGAACACTGAAGCTTTCTTT.

In DNA, the CDR3 is TGTGCCAGCAGTCCCCAGGTAAACTATGGCTACACCTTC. Its translation: CASSPQVNYGYTF. This chain links TRBV27 with TRBJ1-2; no firm D call. The CDR3 contains 13 residues. CDR1 MNHEY and CDR2 SMNVEV come from the germline V gene (reference sequence). V shed 5 bases and J shed 2 bases, with 9 bases lying between them.

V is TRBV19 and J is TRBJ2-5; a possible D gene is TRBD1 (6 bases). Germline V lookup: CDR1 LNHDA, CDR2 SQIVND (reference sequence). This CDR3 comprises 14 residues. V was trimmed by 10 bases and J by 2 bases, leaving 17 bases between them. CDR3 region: CATRGGPWQETQYF. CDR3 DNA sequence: TGTGCCACCAGGGGTGGTCCATGGCAAGAGACCCAGTACTTC.

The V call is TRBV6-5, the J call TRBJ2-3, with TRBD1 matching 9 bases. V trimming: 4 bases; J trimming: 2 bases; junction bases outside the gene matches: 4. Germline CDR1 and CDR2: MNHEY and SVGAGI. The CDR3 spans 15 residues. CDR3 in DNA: TGTGCCAGCAGTTTACAGGGGGCGAACACAGATACGCAGTATTTT. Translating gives CASSLQGANTDTQYF.

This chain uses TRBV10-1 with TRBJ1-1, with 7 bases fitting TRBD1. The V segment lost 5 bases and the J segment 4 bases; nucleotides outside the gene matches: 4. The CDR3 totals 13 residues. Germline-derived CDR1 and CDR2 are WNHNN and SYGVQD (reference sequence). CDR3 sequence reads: CASSHRGSTEAFF. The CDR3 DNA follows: TGCGCCAGCAGTCACAGGGGTAGCACTGAAGCTTTCTTT.

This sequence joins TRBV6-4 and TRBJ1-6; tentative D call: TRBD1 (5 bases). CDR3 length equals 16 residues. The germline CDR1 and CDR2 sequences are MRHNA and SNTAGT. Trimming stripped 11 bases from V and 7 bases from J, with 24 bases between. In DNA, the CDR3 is TGTGCCCCCCCCGGGTGGGGGGAAGGGACGAATTCACCCCTCCACTTT. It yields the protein CAPPGWGEGTNSPLHF.

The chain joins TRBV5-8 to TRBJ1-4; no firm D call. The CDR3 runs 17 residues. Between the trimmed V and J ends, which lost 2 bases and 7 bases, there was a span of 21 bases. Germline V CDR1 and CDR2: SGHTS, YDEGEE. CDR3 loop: CASSFGERQAGGEKLFF. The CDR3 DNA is TGTGCCAGCAGCTTTGGGGAGCGGCAGGCGGGAGGTGAAAAACTGTTTTTT.

CDR3 amino acids: CASSVEADPVVLSGELFF. CDR3 sequence (DNA): TGTGCCAGCAGCGTAGAAGCCGATCCCGTGGTCTTGTCCGGGGAGCTGTTTTTT. The rearrangement uses TRBV9 and TRBJ2-2; D is ambiguous. The germline gives CDR1 SGDLS, CDR2 YYNGEE. V dropped 0 bases and J dropped 6 bases, with 21 bases sitting between them. The CDR3 contains 18 residues.

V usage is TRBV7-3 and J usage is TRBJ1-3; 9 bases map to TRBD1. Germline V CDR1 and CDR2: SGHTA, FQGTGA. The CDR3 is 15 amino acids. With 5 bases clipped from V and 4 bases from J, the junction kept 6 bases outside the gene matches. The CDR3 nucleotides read TGTGCCAGCAGCATTACAGGGGGCCCGGGAAACACCATATATTTT. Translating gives CASSITGGPGNTIYF.

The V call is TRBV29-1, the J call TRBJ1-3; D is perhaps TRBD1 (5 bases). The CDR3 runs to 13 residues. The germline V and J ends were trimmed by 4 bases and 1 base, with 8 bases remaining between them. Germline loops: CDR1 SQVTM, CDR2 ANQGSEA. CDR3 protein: CSVGQGSGNTIYF. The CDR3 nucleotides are TGCAGCGTTGGTCAGGGATCTGGAAACACCATATATTTT.

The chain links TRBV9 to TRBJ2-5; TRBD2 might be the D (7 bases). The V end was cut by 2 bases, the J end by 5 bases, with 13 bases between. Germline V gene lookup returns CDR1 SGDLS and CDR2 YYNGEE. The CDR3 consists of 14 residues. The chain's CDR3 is CASSVGGPRETQYF. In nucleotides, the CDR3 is TGTGCCAGCAGCGTCGGGGGGCCCAGGGAGACCCAGTACTTC.

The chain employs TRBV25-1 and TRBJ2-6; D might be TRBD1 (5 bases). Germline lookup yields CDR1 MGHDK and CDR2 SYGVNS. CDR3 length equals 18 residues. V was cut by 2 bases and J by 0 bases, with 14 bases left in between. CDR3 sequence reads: CASSEKGKGLSGANVLTF. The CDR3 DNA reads TGTGCCAGCAGTGAAAAAGGAAAGGGGCTCTCTGGGGCCAACGTCCTGACTTTC.

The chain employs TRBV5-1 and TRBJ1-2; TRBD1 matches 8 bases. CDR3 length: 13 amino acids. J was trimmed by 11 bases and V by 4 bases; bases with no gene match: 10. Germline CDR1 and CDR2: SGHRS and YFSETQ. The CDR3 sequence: CASSPDRVEDYTF. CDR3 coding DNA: TGCGCCAGCAGCCCGGACAGGGTGGAGGATTACACCTTC.